This is a list of T cell receptor beta chains from one sample in a study of blood T cell repertoires in COVID-19. Assay used: immunoSEQ multiplex PCR; TCRdb lists only in-frame clones, some missing. The sample holds about 150,000 clones, 75% to 85% seen once. Material: peripheral blood. The receptors shown here come from a woman in her 50s with acute or convalescent COVID-19. The CDR3 runs from the conserved cysteine through the conserved F or W. Each record gives: J gene, D gene, V gene, clone size, CDR3 protein, CDR3 DNA. The D gene is left open where the match is weak. Clone size is shown for a subset of rows, as once, few, many or a class of expanded clone.

TRBJ1-4 TRBD1 TRBV19 NA CASTIGGTGREKLFF TGTGCCAGTACCATAGGCGGGACAGGGAGAGAAAAACTGTTTTTT
TRBJ2-3 NA TRBV20-1 once CSAGGGADTQYF TGCAGTGCTGGTGGGGGCGCAGATACGCAGTATTTT
TRBJ2-2 NA TRBV5-6 NA CASSSLGAQLFF TGTGCCAGCAGTTCCCTGGGAGCACAGCTGTTTTTT
TRBJ2-2 NA TRBV19 few CASRTSTGFTGELFF TGTGCCAGTAGAACGTCAACAGGGTTCACCGGGGAGCTGTTTTTT
TRBJ2-3 TRBD2 TRBV7-2 NA CASSLTSGGAPDTQYF TGTGCCAGCAGCTTGACTAGCGGGGGGGCCCCAGATACGCAGTATTTT
TRBJ2-7 NA TRBV12-5 NA CASGLGAEYEQYF TGTGCTAGTGGTTTGGGGGCCGAGTACGAGCAGTACTTC
TRBJ2-1 TRBD1 TRBV7-2 NA CASSLFYVPGQGFNEQFF TGTGCCAGCAGCTTATTCTATGTTCCGGGACAGGGTTTCAATGAGCAGTTCTTC
TRBJ1-2 TRBD1 TRBV3-1/TRBV3-2 NA CASSWDRGLTF TGTGCCAGCAGCTGGGACAGGGGGCTCACCTTC
TRBJ2-7 TRBD2 TRBV7-2 NA CASSSSGAHYEQYF TGTGCCAGCAGCTCTAGCGGGGCGCACTACGAGCAGTACTTC
TRBJ2-6 NA TRBV18 NA CASSPPRFSSGANVLTF TGTGCCAGCTCACCACCACGATTCAGCTCTGGGGCCAACGTCCTGACTTTC
TRBJ1-2 NA TRBV29-1 NA CSVATGKGGYTF TGCAGCGTTGCCACAGGGAAAGGTGGCTACACCTTC
TRBJ1-3 NA TRBV9 once CASSVGLQSGRNTIYF TGTGCCAGCAGCGTAGGTTTGCAAAGCGGCAGAAACACCATATATTTT
TRBJ2-7 NA TRBV5-5 NA CASSLADGGTYEQYF TGTGCCAGCAGCTTGGCCGACGGGGGTACCTACGAGCAGTACTTC
TRBJ2-2 NA TRBV5-1 once CASSLAGGTNTGELFF TGCGCCAGCAGCTTGGCCGGCGGGACGAACACCGGGGAGCTGTTTTTT
TRBJ2-7 NA TRBV6-2/TRBV6-3 NA CASSFGGSYSYEQYF TGTGCCAGCAGTTTCGGGGGTTCGTACTCCTACGAGCAGTACTTC
TRBJ1-6 NA TRBV7-2 NA CASSLATGNYSPLHF TGTGCCAGCAGCTTAGCAACAGGGAATTATTCACCCCTCCACTTT
TRBJ2-1 NA TRBV4-2 NA CASSYGAVSSYNEQFF TGTGCCAGCAGCTATGGAGCGGTAAGCTCCTACAATGAGCAGTTCTTC
TRBJ2-3 TRBD1 TRBV7-6 few CASSLGPGGVSTDTQYF TGTGCCAGCAGCTTAGGCCCAGGGGGAGTTAGCACAGATACGCAGTATTTT
TRBJ2-7 NA TRBV20-1 NA CSASRAGGPYEQYF TGCAGTGCTAGTCGGGCCGGGGGGCCCTACGAGCAGTACTTC
TRBJ1-2 NA TRBV2 NA CASSPGLLEDGYTF TGTGCCAGCAGTCCGGGACTCCTGGAGGATGGCTACACCTTC
TRBJ2-3 NA TRBV7-2 NA CASSLRPPSQGLPDTQYF TGTGCCAGCAGCTTAAGGCCCCCTTCGCAGGGTCTGCCAGATACGCAGTATTTT
TRBJ2-1 NA TRBV7-2 few CASTMDRLYNEQFF TGTGCCAGCACTATGGACAGATTATACAATGAGCAGTTCTTC
TRBJ1-1 NA TRBV7-3 once CASSPTRNTEAFF TGTGCCAGCAGCCCGACAAGGAACACTGAAGCTTTCTTT
TRBJ1-2 TRBD1 TRBV7-8 NA CASSFDRGGYGYTF TGTGCCAGCAGCTTCGACAGGGGTGGATATGGCTACACCTTC
TRBJ1-1 NA TRBV4-3 NA CASSQQIMNTEAFF TGCGCCAGCAGCCAACAGATTATGAACACTGAAGCTTTCTTT
TRBJ2-1 TRBD2 TRBV25-1 NA CASSDSAGVNYNEQFF TGTGCCAGCAGTGATTCAGCGGGAGTTAACTACAATGAGCAGTTCTTC
TRBJ1-1 TRBD1 TRBV9 NA CASSPELRAGGLNTEAFF TGTGCCAGCAGCCCTGAACTTCGGGCAGGGGGCTTGAACACTGAAGCTTTCTTT
TRBJ2-3 TRBD2 TRBV4-2 NA CASSQGLAGGTDTQYF TGTGCCAGCAGCCAAGGACTAGCGGGGGGGACAGATACGCAGTATTTT
TRBJ2-5 TRBD2 TRBV7-2 NA CASSLRTSGYQETQYF TGTGCCAGCAGCCTACGGACTAGCGGGTACCAAGAGACCCAGTACTTC
TRBJ2-1 NA TRBV24-1 NA CATSDSGSSYNEQFF TGTGCCACCAGTGATTCGGGGAGCTCCTACAATGAGCAGTTCTTC
TRBJ1-1 NA TRBV4-1 NA CASSLSQGWRVAEAFF TGCGCCAGCAGCCTCAGCCAGGGGTGGCGTGTCGCTGAAGCTTTCTTT
TRBJ1-1 NA TRBV18 NA CASSPPTGMNTEAFF TGTGCCAGCTCACCCCCGACAGGTATGAACACTGAAGCTTTCTTT
TRBJ1-4 TRBD1 TRBV6-5 NA CASRTDRATNEKLFF TGTGCCAGCAGGACCGACAGGGCAACTAATGAAAAACTGTTTTTT
TRBJ2-7 NA TRBV7-8 NA CASSLFAGAQFYEQYF TGTGCCAGCAGCTTATTTGCGGGGGCGCAGTTCTACGAGCAGTACTTC
TRBJ2-7 NA TRBV25-1 NA CASSKTGGEYF TGTGCCAGCAGCAAAACAGGGGGGGAGTACTTC
TRBJ1-6 NA TRBV28 NA CASSLPATVNSPLHF TGTGCCAGCAGTTTACCAGCGACAGTTAATTCACCCCTCCACTTT
TRBJ2-6 TRBD2 TRBV10-3 once CAIMGQREGQGANVLTF TGTGCCATCATGGGCCAGCGGGAGGGCCAGGGGGCCAACGTCCTGACTTTC
TRBJ2-3 NA TRBV28 NA CASSFSGGTDTDTQYF TGTGCCAGCAGTTTTAGCGGCGGGACAGACACAGATACGCAGTATTTT
TRBJ1-2 TRBD1 TRBV14 once CASSHGTGRSLGYTF TGTGCCAGCAGCCACGGGACAGGAAGAAGTCTTGGCTACACCTTC
TRBJ1-6 NA TRBV6-2/TRBV6-3 NA CASSSAPAYNSPLHF TGTGCCAGCAGTTCCGCTCCGGCCTATAATTCACCCCTCCACTTT
TRBJ2-7 NA TRBV28 NA CASNRGASYEQYF TGTGCCAGCAACCGCGGGGCTTCCTACGAGCAGTACTTC
TRBJ2-2 TRBD2 TRBV11-1 NA CASSFSGRTGELFF TGTGCCAGCAGCTTTAGCGGGAGAACCGGGGAGCTGTTTTTT
TRBJ2-5 TRBD2 TRBV5-1 NA CASSWEGTSEETQYF TGCGCCAGCAGCTGGGAGGGGACTAGCGAAGAGACCCAGTACTTC
TRBJ2-3 TRBD2 TRBV7-2 NA CASSSAQRDPADTQYF TGTGCCAGCAGCTCGGCGCAGCGGGATCCCGCAGATACGCAGTATTTT
TRBJ1-3 TRBD1 TRBV6-5 NA CASSYSGTGRNTIYF TGTGCCAGCAGTTACTCCGGGACAGGGAGAAACACCATATATTTT
TRBJ1-4 NA TRBV7-9 few CASSLADSLNEKLFF TGTGCCAGCAGCTTAGCGGACAGCCTAAATGAAAAACTGTTTTTT
TRBJ2-1 TRBD2 TRBV7-3 NA CASSSQSGGQNEQFF TGTGCCAGCAGCTCCCAGTCGGGGGGGCAAAATGAGCAGTTCTTC
TRBJ2-2 NA TRBV4-3 NA CASSQESGQQNTGELFF TGCGCCAGCAGCCAGGAAAGCGGGCAGCAGAACACCGGGGAGCTGTTTTTT
TRBJ2-1 TRBD1 TRBV18 NA CASSPGKTGLGNEQFF TGTGCCAGCTCACCAGGAAAGACAGGGCTGGGCAATGAGCAGTTCTTC
TRBJ2-2 NA TRBV24-1 NA CATSGLATGELFF TGTGCCACCAGTGGGCTAGCCACCGGGGAGCTGTTTTTT
TRBJ2-2 NA TRBV7-2 NA CASSLFPQGITGELFF TGTGCCAGCAGCTTATTCCCGCAGGGTATAACCGGGGAGCTGTTTTTT
TRBJ1-1 NA TRBV6-2/TRBV6-3 NA CASSYRYTEAFF TGTGCCAGCAGTTACCGGTACACTGAAGCTTTCTTT
TRBJ2-1 TRBD2 TRBV2 NA CASTSGYNEQFF TGTGCCTCGACTAGCGGGTACAATGAGCAGTTCTTC
TRBJ1-6 NA TRBV7-2 NA CASSREQGSGSPLHF TGTGCCAGCAGCAGAGAACAGGGAAGTGGCTCACCCCTCCACTTT
TRBJ2-7 TRBD2 TRBV7-2 NA CASRERAGGASYEQYF TGTGCCAGCAGGGAAAGGGCCGGGGGGGCCTCCTACGAGCAGTACTTC
TRBJ1-4 NA TRBV10-3 NA CAISDSRDNEKLFF TGTGCCATCAGTGACTCCAGGGATAATGAAAAACTGTTTTTT
TRBJ1-6 NA TRBV10-3 once CAISDPIQGTLHF TGTGCCATCAGTGACCCAATTCAGGGTACCCTCCACTTT